The source of this T cell receptor beta chain is a study of cytomegalovirus exposure and HLA in healthy donors. Overall study findings and caveats: Overall, around 160 TCR beta chains were annotated as cytomegalovirus-associated. A later analysis linked a missense DCLRE1C variant to TCR beta V- and J-gene trimming.

Primers: 60 Vbeta forward and 13 Jbeta reverse. Per the original methods: A follow-up analysis tallied 65 million to 80 million unique TCR beta chains, 9 million to 11 million shared. Profiling relied on immunoSEQ multiplex PCR, and the TCRdb table lists in-frame clones only, not all of them. Clone size and the V and J calls come from that table; the DNA yielded D and trimming. This table holds more than 85,000 clones, roughly 80% found once. This clone was seen more than once but under ten times. Its cognate antigen is unknown. There were likely unrecorded immune exposures, though donors were nominally healthy when sampled. This CDR3 spans 13 amino acids. J gave up 3 bases and V 4 bases, and 2 bases lay outside the gene matches. The germline V gene has CDR1 MNHEY and CDR2 SVGAGI.

The specimen sequenced was PBMCs. V and J are TRBV6-5 and TRBJ1-1; TRBD1 agrees at 7 bases. The source is a man under 40 in good health and CMV-seropositive. The CDR3 DNA sequence: TGTGCCAGCAGTTTTACAGGGGACACTGAAGCTTTCTTT. This codes for CASSFTGDTEAFF.